The text below deals with one T cell receptor (beta chain). Its antigen remains unidentified. No base-level quality is on record; no much larger clone is a single base apart. The germline V gene gives CDR1 as MNHNS and CDR2 as SASEGT. The junction shows trimming of 3 bases on V and 6 bases on J, and the gene matches do not reach 7 bases of it. Taken from cysteine to phenylalanine, the CDR3 has 14 residues. Only CDR3 DNA is held: 42 bases, read in frame from base 1. To be included, a participant needed at least one PBMC sample from before ART initiation plus at least two post-ART samples. Treatment was received in the United States of America by all participants with HIV. Before DNA extraction, cryopreserved samples of about 1-10 million PBMC were thawed and washed. At the time of the earliest PBMC sample, participants with HIV were aged between about 20 and 54 years. Each participant contributed PBMC samples from 1-4 timepoints before ART initiation and 2-8 timepoints after ART initiation, with a median of 7 samples. For every participant, serial HIV viral load, CD4+ T-cell count, ART history and demographic data were obtained. Genomic DNA was extracted from unsorted PBMC with a Qiagen kit on a QIAcube, processed in batches of 12 samples.

This sample was taken from a study of long-term antiretroviral therapy in people with HIV (dated by TCRdb to 2022 to 2024). About the full investigation: The earliest samples were collected approximately a decade before the 2015 WHO recommendation for immediate ART, a period when ART was typically delayed until CD4 counts fell. A retrospective serial study tested whether ART initiation and durable HIV suppression were associated with changes in peripheral blood TRB repertoire composition and diversity. A total of 192 cryopreserved PBMC samples were contributed to the cohort by 30 adults with confirmed HIV infection, with samples collected serially over a mean of roughly six years (range 1-12). Among the 30 or so participants with HIV, eleven were female. No cross-contamination during QIAcube processing was seen in test extractions of a monoclonal T-cell line run alongside 30 or so polyclonal samples.

Paper-wide results and their limitations: Since PBMC availability was limited, sequencing covered only the TCR beta chain, with no alpha chain pairing. CDR3 length ranges in HIV repertoires were narrower than in controls, and network structure suggested an antigen-experienced repertoire with only a slight naive shift after ART. No data were available on ART adherence, viral resistance or therapy changes, limiting inferences about post-ART repertoire changes. Unsorted PBMC were profiled instead of sorted CD4+ and CD8+ T cells because pre-ART samples had limited cell numbers. The repertoire was dominated across all time points by expanded TRB clones identified before ART initiation, although this dominance was seen to fluctuate and to decrease in many PLHIV after ART. Starting ART was linked to a significant rise in TRB diversity, yet even with long-term ART the diversity remained significantly lower than in transplant donor controls. Samples dated from about 2003 to 2018, and the ART regimens used may be less effective than current ones.

The immunoSEQ hsTCRB v3.0 assay was used at survey level resolution to sequence the TRB variable region. The target sequencing depth for TRB was 40,000-50,000 T-cell genomes per sample. An Illumina MiSeq with a v3 150-cycle kit was used to sequence the pooled TRB libraries. Per the authors' processing: Repertoire analysis was performed in R inside a reproducible Nextflow workflow that covered QC, data transformation and analysis. Custom analyses were implemented in LymphoSeq2, an R package for AIRR-Seq data exploration. Four samples yielding fewer than 5000 total TRB sequences were excluded, leaving 188 analyzed HIV repertoires. Of the approximately 190 retained HIV repertoires, approximately 57 were collected before and 120 to 130 after ART initiation. Each repertoire was downsampled to 5000 TRB nucleotide sequences, and summary statistics were averaged across 100 downsampling iterations. Only TRB sequences with CDR3 regions of at least seven amino acids were retained for analysis. Diversity was assessed using a clonality score derived from Shannon entropy and using the Gini coefficient. In the repertoire networks, any two of the top 5000 CDR3 amino acid sequences were connected whenever the two sequences differed by an edit distance of one. GLIPH2 predicted antigen specificity groups and MHC restriction for TRB CDR3 amino acid sequences. Known CMV, EBV, HIV or tissue antigen associations were flagged by matching CDR3 amino acid sequences against VDJdb and McPAS-TCR. Pre-ART, post-ART and control groups were compared with Wilcoxon signed-rank tests and Holm-Bonferroni correction. The table comes from immuneACCESS by way of TCRdb, which keeps in-frame sequences with V and J called. Part of the clones is missing from these tables; in studies checked, under half for an unresolved V gene and the rest for unknown reasons. V and J calls and clone size are given by that table; D and trimming were obtained from the DNA. Here the sample has roughly 35,000 clones; approximately 85% occur a single time. The top ten constitute around 4.4% of the sample.

The sequencing here drew on unsorted PBMCs, taken roughly 3.3 years after starting antiretroviral therapy. The rearranged segments are TRBV6-1 and TRBJ1-2; a stretch of 7 junction bases matches TRBD1. This TCR derives from a man younger than 35 with HIV. The CDR3 amino acid sequence is: CASSDRWQGDGYTF. The nucleotide sequence is TGTGCCAGCAGTGATCGTTGGCAGGGGGATGGCTACACCTTC.